The clone carrying this T cell receptor beta chain was recorded a few times. The antigen is undetermined. V trimming: 6 bases; J trimming: 6 bases; junction bases outside the gene matches: 12. The CDR3 spans 16 residues. This record comes from a study of T-cell memory formation after mild COVID-19. Study outcomes and limitations: Memory sampled before infection contained some responding clones, suggesting cross-reactive memory joined.

TCRdb reanalysed the 5' RACE reads using MiXCR and keeps one entry per CDR3 protein. Here the sample spans around 450,000 distinct CDR3 sequences, approximately 24% being singletons. The specimen sequenced was PBMCs or a T cell subset sorted from them (not recorded which). This receptor was identified in an adult woman who had mild COVID-19 (a few samples of this study predate the infection). Cell type and time point are not known. The chain couples TRBV12-3 or TRBV12-4 to TRBJ2-5, with 11 nucleotides matching TRBD2. CDR3 sequence reads: CASSPPSGGPLKTQYF. CDR3 in DNA: TGTGCCAGCAGCCCTCCTAGCGGGGGGCCCCTAAAGACCCAGTACTTC.